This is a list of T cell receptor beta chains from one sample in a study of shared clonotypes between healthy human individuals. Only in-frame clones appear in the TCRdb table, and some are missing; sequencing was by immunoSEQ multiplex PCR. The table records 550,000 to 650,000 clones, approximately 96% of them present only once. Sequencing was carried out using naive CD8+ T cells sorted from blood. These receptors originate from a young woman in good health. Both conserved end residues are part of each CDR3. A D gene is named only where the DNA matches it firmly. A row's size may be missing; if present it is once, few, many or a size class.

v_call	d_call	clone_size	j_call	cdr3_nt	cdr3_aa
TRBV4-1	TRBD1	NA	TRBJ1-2	TGCGCCAGCAGCCAAGCAGGGGGGAGGAACTATGGCTACACCTTC	CASSQAGGRNYGYTF
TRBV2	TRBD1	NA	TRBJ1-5	TGTGCCAGCAAAGGGACAGGGTTGCAGAGCAATCAGCCCCAGCATTTT	CASKGTGLQSNQPQHF
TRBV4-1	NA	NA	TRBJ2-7	TGCGCCAGCAGCCAAGATTACAGCTCCTACGAGCAGTACTTC	CASSQDYSSYEQYF
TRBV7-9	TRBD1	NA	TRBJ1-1	TGTGCTAGCGTGGACAGGGGGTTTAGCACTGAAGCTTTCTTT	CASVDRGFSTEAFF
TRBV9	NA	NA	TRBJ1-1	TGTGCCAGCAGCCCAAGCCGGGAGAACACTGAAGCTTTCTTT	CASSPSRENTEAFF
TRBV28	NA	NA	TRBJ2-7	TGTGCCAGCAGTTTACTACCCTCCGGGACGGCGACCTACGAGCAGTACTTC	CASSLLPSGTATYEQYF
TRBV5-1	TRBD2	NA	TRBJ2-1	TGCGCCAGCCGGCCCCCTAGCGGCAATGAGCAGTTCTTC	CASRPPSGNEQFF
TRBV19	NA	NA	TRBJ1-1	TGTGCCAGTAGTATTGGCGGGAACACTGAAGCTTTCTTT	CASSIGGNTEAFF
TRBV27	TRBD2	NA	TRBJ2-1	TGTGCCAGCACTAGCGGGGTTTACAATGAGCAGTTCTTC	CASTSGVYNEQFF
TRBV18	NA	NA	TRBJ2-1	TGTGCCAGCTCACCACCGGCCCATGAGCAGTTCTTC	CASSPPAHEQFF
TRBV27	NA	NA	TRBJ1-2	TGTGCCAGCAGTCCCATCGCAGGGACGGACTATGGCTACACCTTC	CASSPIAGTDYGYTF
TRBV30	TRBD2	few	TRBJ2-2	TGTGCCTGGAGTGTACCTCGGGAGGGCACCGGGGAGCTGTTTTTT	CAWSVPREGTGELFF
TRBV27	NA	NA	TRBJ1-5	TGTGCCAGCAGTTTAGGGGCTAGCAATCAGCCCCAGCATTTT	CASSLGASNQPQHF
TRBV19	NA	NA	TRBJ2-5	TGTGCCAGTAGTATTTCTTTGGAGGGAGCGGTAGAGACCCAGTACTTC	CASSISLEGAVETQYF
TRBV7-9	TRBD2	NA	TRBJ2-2	TGTGCCAGCAGCTTAGGAGGGCTAGCGGGAGTAACTTCCGGGGAGCTGTTTTTT	CASSLGGLAGVTSGELFF
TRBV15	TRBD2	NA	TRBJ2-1	TGTGCCACCAGCAGAGGGGTACTAGCGGGGGAACAATACAATGAGCAGTTCTTC	CATSRGVLAGEQYNEQFF
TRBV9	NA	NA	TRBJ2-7	TGTGCCAGCAGCGTAGGGGGCTCCACCTACGAGCAGTACTTC	CASSVGGSTYEQYF
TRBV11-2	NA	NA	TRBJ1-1	TGTGCCAGCAGCAGTACAGGGTTGGGCACTGAAGCTTTCTTT	CASSSTGLGTEAFF
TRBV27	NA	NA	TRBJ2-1	TGTGCCAGCAGTTTATTACTCGGGGGCGCCAATGAGCAGTTCTTC	CASSLLLGGANEQFF
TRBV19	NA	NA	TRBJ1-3	TGTGCCAGTAACAGCGCTGGAAACACCATATATTTT	CASNSAGNTIYF
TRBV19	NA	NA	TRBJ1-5	TGTGCCAGTAGTACCAAACAGGGATATTATAGCAATCAGCCCCAGCATTTT	CASSTKQGYYSNQPQHF